The rows below give T cell receptor beta chains drawn from one sample of a study of T cells in Graves' hyperthyroidism and ophthalmopathy. Via MiXCR, TCRdb re-called the multiplex PCR reads, giving one row per CDR3 protein. The sample gives nearly 750,000 distinct CDR3 sequences, 35% of which show up once; less than 35% is in the top ten. Sequenced material: blood. Receptor source: a middle-aged woman with Graves' hyperthyroidism. The CDR3 runs from the conserved cysteine through the conserved F or W. Fields, in order: CDR3 protein, CDR3 DNA, J gene, D gene, clone size, V gene. A D gene is named only where the DNA matches it firmly. The size entry is marked missing in some rows and otherwise reads once, few, many or a size class.

CASSLGPGQGEKLFF | TGTGCCAGCAGCTTAGGACCGGGACAGGGGGAAAAACTGTTTTTT | TRBJ1-4 | TRBD1 | NA | TRBV7-9
CAITGLLGSDEQYF | TGTGCCATCACCGGACTCTTGGGGAGCGACGAGCAGTACTTC | TRBJ2-7 | NA | many | TRBV10-3
CASSFGQLSGNTIYF | TGTGCCAGCAGTTTCGGACAGCTCTCTGGAAACACCATATATTTT | TRBJ1-3 | NA | NA | TRBV6-5
CASSYSLGSNQPQHF | TGTGCCAGCAGTTACTCATTAGGGAGCAATCAGCCCCAGCATTTT | TRBJ1-5 | NA | few | TRBV6-5
CSAQLTDTQYF | TGCAGTGCACAACTCACAGATACGCAGTATTTT | TRBJ2-3 | NA | NA | TRBV20-1
CASSTQRTGKSFF | TGTGCCAGCAGCACCCAGAGGACAGGGAAGAGCTTCTTT | TRBJ1-1 | TRBD1 | NA | TRBV11-1
CASSPDTWTKPNSPLHF | TGTGCCAGCAGCCCTGACACCTGGACAAAGCCTAATTCACCCCTCCACTTT | TRBJ1-6 | NA | NA | TRBV25-1
CATSSGTSGQETQYF | TGTGCCACCAGCTCCGGGACTAGCGGGCAAGAGACCCAGTACTTC | TRBJ2-5 | TRBD2 | NA | TRBV15
CSVGHPNTEAFF | TGCAGCGTTGGTCATCCCAACACTGAAGCTTTCTTT | TRBJ1-1 | NA | many | TRBV29-1
CASSIYRGPGEQYF | TGTGCCAGCAGCATCTACAGGGGCCCCGGCGAGCAGTACTTC | TRBJ2-7 | TRBD1 | few | TRBV7-6
CSARPRPSDITKGYNEQFF | TGCAGTGCTAGACCGCGTCCATCAGACATAACTAAGGGTTACAATGAGCAGTTCTTC | TRBJ2-1 | NA | NA | TRBV20-1
CASSSGEGGDGNQPQHF | TGTGCCAGCTCATCTGGGGAGGGGGGCGACGGCAATCAGCCCCAGCATTTT | TRBJ1-5 | NA | NA | TRBV25-1
CSVEDEKAEAFF | TGCAGCGTTGAGGACGAAAAGGCTGAAGCTTTCTTT | TRBJ1-1 | NA | many | TRBV29-1
CASSRRLAGDRETQYF | TGTGCCAGCAGCCGTCGACTAGCGGGGGACCGGGAGACCCAGTACTTC | TRBJ2-5 | TRBD2 | few | TRBV7-9
CASSFSLAGGGQETQYF | TGTGCCAGCAGTTTTAGCCTAGCGGGGGGGGGTCAAGAGACCCAGTACTTC | TRBJ2-5 | TRBD2 | few | TRBV12-3/TRBV12-4
CSVGGANVLTF | TGCAGCGTGGGTGGGGCCAACGTCCTGACTTTC | TRBJ2-6 | NA | NA | TRBV29-1
CSASLREGTDTQYF | TGCAGTGCTAGCTTGCGGGAGGGTACAGATACGCAGTATTTT | TRBJ2-3 | TRBD2 | NA | TRBV20-1
CASSQDFRDSGYYGYTF | TGCGCCAGCAGCCAAGATTTCCGGGACTCGGGTTACTATGGCTACACCTTC | TRBJ1-2 | NA | NA | TRBV5-4
CAIRPIGVTEAFF | TGTGCCATCAGGCCCATAGGGGTCACTGAAGCTTTCTTT | TRBJ1-1 | NA | many | TRBV10-3
CASSFRFVGGIGYNSPLHF | TGTGCCAGCAGTTTTCGGTTCGTTGGAGGGATCGGGTATAATTCACCCCTCCACTTT | TRBJ1-6 | NA | NA | TRBV12-3/TRBV12-4